Presented here are 8 T cell receptor beta chains from one specimen sequenced in a study of CD4 T cells in relation to SARS-CoV-2 and coronaviruses. The unexposed donors gave CD4+ T cells in about 2010-2019, prior to COVID-19. The cells were cultured for 10 days before CD4+ T cells were isolated. Their antigens are not known. Repertoires were generated with immunoSEQ multiplex PCR, while TCRdb's copy carries only in-frame clones and drops some. Of tens of thousands of clones in the sample, about 73% were seen once. Sequencing input: CD4+ T cells from PBMCs, cultured in vitro. The origin of the receptors is a human donor in good health.

This clone was picked up a small number of times. The CDR3 protein is CASSPGQGKHTEAFF. The CDR3 nucleotides are TGTGCCAGCTCACCGGGACAGGGGAAGCACACTGAAGCTTTCTTT. The rearrangement uses TRBV18 and TRBJ1-1, with TRBD1 identical over 10 bases. This CDR3 is built from 15 residues. Trimming at V came to 3 bases and at J to 3 bases, leaving 4 bases not matched to a gene. The V gene's germline CDR1 is KGHSH and CDR2 LQKENI.

This clone was seen more than once but under ten times. The genes are TRBV9 and TRBJ1-5; the D is unclear. CDR1 and CDR2 from the germline V gene are SGDLS and YYNGEE. The CDR3 sequence is 15 residues long. Trimming pared 0 bases from V and 5 bases from J, leaving 12 bases between. CDR3 protein: CASSVDGQNYQPQHF. CDR3 in DNA: TGTGCCAGCAGCGTAGATGGGCAGAACTATCAGCCCCAGCATTTT.

This clone was detected once. This chain joins TRBV5-4 and TRBJ2-7; D assignment may be TRBD1 or TRBD2 (6 bases each). Trimming shortened V by 0 bases and J by 7 bases, and 20 bases separated the two germline ends. The CDR3 extends over 16 amino acids. CDR1 is SGHNT and CDR2 is YYREEE in the germline V gene (reference sequence). CDR3 residues: CASSLEGGPGVEEQYF. CDR3 nucleotides: TGTGCCAGCAGCTTGGAAGGAGGGCCAGGGGTTGAGGAGCAGTACTTC.

This clone was seen only a few times. This chain joins TRBV6-1 and TRBJ1-2, with a weak D call TRBD1 (5 bases). The V and J ends lost 1 base and 6 bases respectively, with 9 bases between them. This CDR3 spans 13 amino acids. Germline V gene sequence: CDR1 MNHNS, CDR2 SASEGT. The CDR3 DNA is TGTGCCAGCAGTGAAGTATGGGGGGATGGCTACACCTTC. It specifies CASSEVWGDGYTF.

As concerns this clone: Mismatch with germline at one junction end may stem from a read error. V gene TRBV4-1 combines with J gene TRBJ2-7; D is possibly TRBD2 (6 bases). Germline V gene data show CDR1 as MGHRA and CDR2 as YSYEKL. The CDR3 covers 15 residues. This CDR3 is CASSQVLAFSYEQYF. The CDR3 region has the DNA TGCGCCAGCAGCCAAGTACTAGCTTTTTCCTATGAGCAGTACTTC.

V is TRBV7-8 and J is TRBJ2-6, with a possible D match to TRBD1 (5 bases). CDR1 SGHVS and CDR2 FQNEAQ come from the germline V gene. This CDR3 has 16 residues. V was cut by 5 bases and J by 4 bases, with 15 bases left in between. DNA for the CDR3: TGTGCCAGCAGCCAATCAGGGTTTACGGGGGCCAACGTCCTGACTTTC. Translation: CASSQSGFTGANVLTF.

There are a few counts of this clone. The genes are TRBV6-5 and TRBJ1-4; maybe TRBD1 (5 bases). V was cut by 8 bases and J by 0 bases, with 10 bases left in between. Germline V gene data show CDR1 as MNHEY and CDR2 as SVGAGI. The CDR3 has 14 residues. The CDR3 spells CASGGTATNEKLFF. The CDR3, as DNA: TGTGCCAGCGGGGGAACAGCAACTAATGAAAAACTGTTTTTT.

This chain connects TRBV18 to TRBJ1-3; the D gene is possibly TRBD1 (5 bases). Germline CDR1 is KGHSH and CDR2 is LQKENI. Trimming cost V 3 bases and J 0 bases, with 15 bases left between them. The CDR3 runs 17 residues. The CDR3 is CASSPVGGRGSGNTIYF. The CDR3 DNA follows: TGTGCCAGCTCACCTGTCGGGGGACGGGGCTCTGGAAACACCATATATTTT.